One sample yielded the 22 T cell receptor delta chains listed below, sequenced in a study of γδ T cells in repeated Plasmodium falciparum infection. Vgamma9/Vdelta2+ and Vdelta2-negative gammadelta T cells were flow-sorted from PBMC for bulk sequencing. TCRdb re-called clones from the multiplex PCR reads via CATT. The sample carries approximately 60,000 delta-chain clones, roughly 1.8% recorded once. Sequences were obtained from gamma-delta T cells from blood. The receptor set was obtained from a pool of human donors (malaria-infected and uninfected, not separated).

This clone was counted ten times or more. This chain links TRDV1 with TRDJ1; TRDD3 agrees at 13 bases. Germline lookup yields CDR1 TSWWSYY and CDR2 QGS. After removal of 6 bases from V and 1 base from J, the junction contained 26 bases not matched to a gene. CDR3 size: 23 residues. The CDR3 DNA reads TGTGCTCTTGGATACTTCCTACCGGTCTACTGGGGGATACGCGTTTCAAGCACCGATAAACTCATCTTT. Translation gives CALGYFLPVYWGIRVSSTDKLIF.

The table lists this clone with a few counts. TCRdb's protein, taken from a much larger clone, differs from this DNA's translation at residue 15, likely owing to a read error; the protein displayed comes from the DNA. The chain's CDR3 is CALGDESLTGDTRSADKLIF. DNA of the CDR3: TGTGCTCTTGGGGATGAGTCACTTACGGGGGATACGCGTAGCGCCGATAAACTCATCTTT. V usage is TRDV1 and J usage is TRDJ1, with 10 positions matching TRDD3. The J gene, left out of TCRdb, was set here by checking the DNA against germline. The CDR3 consists of 20 residues. J gave up 3 bases and V 3 bases, and 19 bases lay outside the gene matches. Per germline, CDR1 TSWWSYY and CDR2 QGS.

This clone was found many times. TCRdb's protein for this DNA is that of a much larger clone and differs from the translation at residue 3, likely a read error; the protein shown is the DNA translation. In DNA, the CDR3 is TGTGCCCGTGACACCGCGTACTGGGCGTACACCGATAAACTCATCTTT. Translation gives CARDTAYWAYTDKLIF. The V call is TRDV2, the J call TRDJ1, with a tentative D call TRDD3 (6 bases). The CDR3 length is 16 residues. The germline gives CDR1 GEAIGNYY, CDR2 EKD.

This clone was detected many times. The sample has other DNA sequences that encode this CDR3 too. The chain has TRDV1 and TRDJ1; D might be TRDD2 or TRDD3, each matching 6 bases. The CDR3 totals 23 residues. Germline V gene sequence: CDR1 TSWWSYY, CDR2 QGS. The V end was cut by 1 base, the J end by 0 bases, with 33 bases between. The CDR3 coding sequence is TGTGCTCTTGGGGAACCCGCCTTCCCACAGTTGATAAGGGGGGGACATTACACCGATAAACTCATCTTT. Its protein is CALGEPAFPQLIRGGHYTDKLIF.

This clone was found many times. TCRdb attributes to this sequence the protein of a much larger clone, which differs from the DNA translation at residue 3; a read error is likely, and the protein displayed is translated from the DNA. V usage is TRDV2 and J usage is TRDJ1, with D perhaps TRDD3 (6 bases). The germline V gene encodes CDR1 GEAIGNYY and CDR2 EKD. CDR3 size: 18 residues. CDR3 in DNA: TGTGCCAGTGACACCGTCCGGGGGACCCAATTGTACACCGATAAACTCATCTTT. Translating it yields CASDTVRGTQLYTDKLIF.

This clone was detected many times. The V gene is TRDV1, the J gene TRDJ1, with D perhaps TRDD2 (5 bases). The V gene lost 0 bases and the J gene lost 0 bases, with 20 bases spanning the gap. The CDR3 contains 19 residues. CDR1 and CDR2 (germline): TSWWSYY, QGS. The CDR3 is CALGELFPYVGVDTDKLIF. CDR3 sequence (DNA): TGTGCTCTTGGGGAACTCTTTCCCTACGTCGGGGTCGACACCGATAAACTCATCTTT.

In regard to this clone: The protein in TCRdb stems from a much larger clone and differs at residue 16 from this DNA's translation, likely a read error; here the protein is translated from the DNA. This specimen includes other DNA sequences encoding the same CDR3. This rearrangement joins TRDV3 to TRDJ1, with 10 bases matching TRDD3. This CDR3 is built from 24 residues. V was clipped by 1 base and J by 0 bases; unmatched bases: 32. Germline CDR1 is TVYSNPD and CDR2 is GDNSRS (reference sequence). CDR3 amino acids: CAFNSLGPTLILLGDSKYTDKLIF. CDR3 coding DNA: TGTGCCTTTAATTCTCTCGGTCCTACGCTCATTTTACTGGGGGATTCTAAGTACACCGATAAACTCATCTTT.

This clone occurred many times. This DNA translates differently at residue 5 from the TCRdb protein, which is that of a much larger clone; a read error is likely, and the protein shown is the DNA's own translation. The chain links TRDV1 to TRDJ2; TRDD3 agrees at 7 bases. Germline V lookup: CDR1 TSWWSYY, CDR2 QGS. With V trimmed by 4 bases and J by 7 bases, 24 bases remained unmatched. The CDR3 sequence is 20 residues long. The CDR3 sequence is CALGGVTMTGDPGGGAQLFF. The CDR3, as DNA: TGTGCTCTTGGGGGGGTCACTATGACTGGGGATCCCGGTGGTGGAGCACAACTCTTCTTT.

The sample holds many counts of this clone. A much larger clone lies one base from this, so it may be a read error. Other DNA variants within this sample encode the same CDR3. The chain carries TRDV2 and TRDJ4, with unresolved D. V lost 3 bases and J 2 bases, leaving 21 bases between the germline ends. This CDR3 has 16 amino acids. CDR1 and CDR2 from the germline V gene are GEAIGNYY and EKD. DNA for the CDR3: TGTGCCTGTGACCTTCGGGCCTTAGGGAACGGTAGACCCCTGATCTTT. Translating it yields CACDLRALGNGRPLIF.

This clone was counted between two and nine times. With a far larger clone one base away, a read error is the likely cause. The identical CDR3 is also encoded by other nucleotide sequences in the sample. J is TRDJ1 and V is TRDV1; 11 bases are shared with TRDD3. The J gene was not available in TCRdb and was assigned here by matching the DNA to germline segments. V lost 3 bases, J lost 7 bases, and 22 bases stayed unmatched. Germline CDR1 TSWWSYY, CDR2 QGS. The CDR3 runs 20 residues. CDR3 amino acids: CALGDAPRLLLVLGDTKLIF. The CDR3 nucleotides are TGTGCTCTTGGGGACGCCCCGAGACTCCTGCTCGTGCTGGGGGATACTAAACTCATCTTT.

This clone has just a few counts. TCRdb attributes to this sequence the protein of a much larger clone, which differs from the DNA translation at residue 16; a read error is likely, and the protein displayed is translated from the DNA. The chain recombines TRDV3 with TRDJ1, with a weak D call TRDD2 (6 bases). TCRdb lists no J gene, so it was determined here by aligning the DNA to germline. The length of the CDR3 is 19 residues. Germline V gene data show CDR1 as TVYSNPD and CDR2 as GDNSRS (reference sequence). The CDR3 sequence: CAFQAHPTCPSLYTDELIF. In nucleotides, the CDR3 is TGTGCCTTTCAAGCTCATCCTACGTGCCCGTCCTTATACACCGATGAACTCATCTTT. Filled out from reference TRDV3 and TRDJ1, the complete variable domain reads CDKVTQSSPDQTVASGSEVVLLCTYDTVYSNPDLFWYRIRPDYSFQFVFYGDNSRSEGADFTQGRFSVKHILTQKAFHLVISPVRTEDSATYYCAFQAHPTCPSLYTDELIFGKGTRVTVEP.

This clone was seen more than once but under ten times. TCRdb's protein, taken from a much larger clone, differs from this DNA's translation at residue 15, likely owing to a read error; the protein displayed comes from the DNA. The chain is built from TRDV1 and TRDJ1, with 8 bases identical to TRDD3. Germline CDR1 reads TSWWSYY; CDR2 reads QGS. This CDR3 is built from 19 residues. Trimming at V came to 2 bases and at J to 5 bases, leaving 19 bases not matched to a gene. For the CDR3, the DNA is TGTGCTCTTGGGGAATCTCCGTCCTTTGGACTGGGGGCACCGGATAAACTCATCTTT. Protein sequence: CALGESPSFGLGAPDKLIF.

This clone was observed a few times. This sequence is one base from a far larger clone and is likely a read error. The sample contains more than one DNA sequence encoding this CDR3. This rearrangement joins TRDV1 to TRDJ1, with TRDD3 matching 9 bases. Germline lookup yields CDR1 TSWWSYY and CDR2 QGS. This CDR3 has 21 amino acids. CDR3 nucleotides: TGTGCCCTTGGGGAAGGCCCTACAGCTCCCTACTGGGGGACCTACACCGATAAACTCATCTTT. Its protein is CALGEGPTAPYWGTYTDKLIF.

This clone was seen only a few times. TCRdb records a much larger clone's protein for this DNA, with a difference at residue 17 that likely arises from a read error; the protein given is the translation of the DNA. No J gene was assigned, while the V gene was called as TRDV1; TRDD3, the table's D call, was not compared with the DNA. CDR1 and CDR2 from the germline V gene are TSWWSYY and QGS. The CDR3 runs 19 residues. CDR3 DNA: TGTGCTCTTGGGGGCCGGAGAACTGGGCAACCTAGGCTCACCGATAAACCCATCTTT. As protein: CALGGRRTGQPRLTDKPIF.

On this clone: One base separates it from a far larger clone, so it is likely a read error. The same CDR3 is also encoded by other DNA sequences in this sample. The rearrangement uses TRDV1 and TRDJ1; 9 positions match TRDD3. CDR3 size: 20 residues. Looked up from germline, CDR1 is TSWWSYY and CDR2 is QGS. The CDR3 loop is CALGVPHSRWGIGYTDKLIF. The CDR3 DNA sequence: TGTGCTCTTGGGGTTCCTCATTCGAGGTGGGGGATAGGGTACACCGATAAGCTCATCTTT.

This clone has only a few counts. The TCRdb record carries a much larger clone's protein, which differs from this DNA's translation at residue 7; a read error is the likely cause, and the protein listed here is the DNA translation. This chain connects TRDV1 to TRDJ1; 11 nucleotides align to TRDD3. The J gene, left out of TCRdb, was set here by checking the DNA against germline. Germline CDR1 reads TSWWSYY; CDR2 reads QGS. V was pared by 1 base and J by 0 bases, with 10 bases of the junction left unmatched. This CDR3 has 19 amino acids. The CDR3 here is CALGERSLGDTVYTDKLIF. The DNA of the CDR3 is TGTGCTCTTGGGGAACGCTCCCTGGGGGATACTGTATACACCGATAAACTCATCTTT.

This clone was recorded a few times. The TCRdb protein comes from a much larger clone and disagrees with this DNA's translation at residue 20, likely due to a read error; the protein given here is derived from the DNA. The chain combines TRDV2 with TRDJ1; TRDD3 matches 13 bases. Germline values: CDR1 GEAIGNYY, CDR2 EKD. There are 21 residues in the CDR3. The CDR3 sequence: CACDTITGGYAPLTYTDKLTF. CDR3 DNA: TGTGCCTGTGACACCATTACTGGGGGATACGCCCCTCTAACGTACACCGATAAACTCACCTTT.

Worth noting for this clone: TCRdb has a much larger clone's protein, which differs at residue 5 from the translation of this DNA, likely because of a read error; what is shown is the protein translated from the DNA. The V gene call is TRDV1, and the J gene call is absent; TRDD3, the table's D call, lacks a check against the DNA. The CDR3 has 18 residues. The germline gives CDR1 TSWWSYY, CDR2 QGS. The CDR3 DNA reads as TGTGCTCTTGGGGGAGCCTACCCCCACTGGGGGATACGGCGAGCGCTCATCTTT. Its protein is CALGGAYPHWGIRRALIF.

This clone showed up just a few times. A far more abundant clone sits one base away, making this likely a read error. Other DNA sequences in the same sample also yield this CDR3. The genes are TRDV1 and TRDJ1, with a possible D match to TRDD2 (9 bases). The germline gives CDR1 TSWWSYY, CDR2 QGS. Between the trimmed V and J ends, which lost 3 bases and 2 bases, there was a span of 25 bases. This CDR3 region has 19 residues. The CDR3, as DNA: TGTGCTCTTGGGGACCCTTCCTACGCCTGGGGGACCCCGACCGATAAACTCATCTTT. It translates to CALGDPSYAWGTPTDKLIF.

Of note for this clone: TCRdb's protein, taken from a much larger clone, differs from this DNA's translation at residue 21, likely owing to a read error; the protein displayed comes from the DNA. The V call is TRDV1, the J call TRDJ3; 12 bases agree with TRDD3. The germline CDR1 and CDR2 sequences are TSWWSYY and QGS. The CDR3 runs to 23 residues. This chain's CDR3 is CALGESANDWGIPSSWDTRQVFF. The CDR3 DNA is TGTGCTCTTGGGGAATCGGCGAACGACTGGGGGATACCGAGCTCCTGGGACACCCGACAGGTGTTTTTC.

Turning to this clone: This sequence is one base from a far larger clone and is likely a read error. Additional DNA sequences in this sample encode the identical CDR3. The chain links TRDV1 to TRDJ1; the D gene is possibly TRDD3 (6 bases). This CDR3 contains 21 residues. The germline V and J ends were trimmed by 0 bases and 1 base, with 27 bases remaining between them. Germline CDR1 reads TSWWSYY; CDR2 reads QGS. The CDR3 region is CALGELGHYFGYLRPTDKLIF. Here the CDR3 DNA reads TGTGCTCTTGGGGAACTGGGGCACTACTTCGGATACCTGAGGCCCACCGATAAACTCATCTTT.

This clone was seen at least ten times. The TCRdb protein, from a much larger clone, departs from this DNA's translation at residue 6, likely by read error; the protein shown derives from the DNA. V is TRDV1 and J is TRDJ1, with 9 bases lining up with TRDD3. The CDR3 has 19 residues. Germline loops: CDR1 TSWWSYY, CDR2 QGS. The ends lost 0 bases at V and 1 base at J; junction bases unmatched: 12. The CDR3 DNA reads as TGTGCTCTTGGGGAACTCGGCATTTTCTGGGGGATCTTCACCGATAAACTCATCTTT. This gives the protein CALGELGIFWGIFTDKLIF.